These T cell receptor beta chains were read from a single sample in a study of CD8+ T cells in alopecia areata. TCRdb's copy holds only in-frame clones and misses some; the assay was immunoSEQ multiplex PCR. The sample carries about 150,000 clones, more than 40% recorded once. Sequenced: CD4+ T cells sorted from blood. Receptors originate from a human donor with alopecia areata. Each CDR3 is given with its conserved first and last residue. D genes are given only for firm matches. A row's size may be missing; if present it is once, few, many or a size class.

.	TRBD2	TRBV25-1	TRBJ2-7	CASRSSGSDYEQYF	TGTGCCAGCAGGTCTAGCGGGTCGGACTACGAGCAGTACTTC
.	.	TRBV19	TRBJ2-5	CASSMVEETQYF	TGTGCCAGTAGTATGGTAGAAGAGACCCAGTACTTC
few	TRBD2	TRBV14	TRBJ2-1	CASSPHSGRGEQFF	TGTGCCAGCAGCCCTCATAGCGGGAGGGGTGAGCAGTTCTTC
few	TRBD1	TRBV19	TRBJ1-4	CASSITTGRATNEKLFF	TGTGCCAGTAGTATAACGACAGGGCGAGCTACTAATGAAAAACTGTTTTTT
.	.	TRBV5-1	TRBJ2-3	CASSFGQTTDTQYF	TGCGCCAGCAGCTTTGGACAAACCACAGATACGCAGTATTTT
.	.	TRBV30	TRBJ1-1	CAWSVRGNTEAFF	TGTGCCTGGAGTGTACGCGGGAACACTGAAGCTTTCTTT
.	TRBD1	TRBV27	TRBJ1-1	CASSYEGTGRTEAFF	TGTGCCAGCAGTTACGAGGGGACAGGGCGGACTGAAGCTTTCTTT
.	.	TRBV5-1	TRBJ2-3	CASSLGHATDTQYF	TGCGCCAGCAGCTTGGGACACGCCACAGATACGCAGTATTTT
.	.	TRBV4-1	TRBJ2-5	CASSQGQQETQYF	TGCGCCAGCAGCCAAGGTCAACAAGAGACCCAGTACTTC
few	.	TRBV28	TRBJ2-1	CASSLTYNEQFF	TGTGCCAGCAGTTTGACCTACAATGAGCAGTTCTTC
.	.	TRBV29-1	TRBJ2-1	CSAGHDSYNEQFF	TGCAGCGCCGGCCATGACAGCTACAATGAGCAGTTCTTC
few	.	TRBV27	TRBJ2-1	CASTRAGSYNEQFF	TGTGCCAGCACCAGGGCAGGCTCCTACAATGAGCAGTTCTTC
few	TRBD2	TRBV28	TRBJ2-1	CATRGGGLGFDEQFF	TGTGCCACCAGAGGCGGGGGACTAGGATTTGATGAGCAGTTCTTC
once	.	TRBV11-2	TRBJ2-7	CASSSRPGSGEQYF	TGTGCCAGCAGCTCCAGACCCGGCTCAGGCGAGCAGTACTTC
few	TRBD2	TRBV7-2	TRBJ2-7	CASSLGSGISYEQYF	TGTGCCAGCAGCTTAGGGAGCGGGATCTCCTACGAGCAGTACTTC
.	.	TRBV5-1	TRBJ2-7	CASSQRDNEQYF	TGCGCCAGCAGCCAACGGGACAACGAGCAGTACTTC
.	.	TRBV19	TRBJ2-1	CASSMKLLPYNEQFF	TGTGCCAGTAGTATGAAGCTGCTACCTTACAATGAGCAGTTCTTC
few	.	TRBV29-1	TRBJ2-3	CSVGQVNRDTQYF	TGCAGCGTTGGACAGGTTAATAGGGATACGCAGTATTTT
.	TRBD1	TRBV5-1	TRBJ2-1	CACKRGLTYNEQFF	TGCGCCTGCAAGAGGGGGCTGACATACAATGAGCAGTTCTTC
.	TRBD1	TRBV30	TRBJ1-5	CAWSRQTGGPQPQHF	TGTGCCTGGAGCCGGCAGACAGGGGGCCCGCAGCCCCAGCATTTT
.	TRBD1	TRBV28	TRBJ2-7	CASRGRDSLLYEQYF	TGTGCCAGCAGGGGCCGGGACAGTCTCCTTTACGAGCAGTACTTC
.	TRBD2	TRBV5-1	TRBJ2-1	CASGRGNEQFF	TGCGCCAGCGGGAGGGGCAATGAGCAGTTCTTC
.	.	TRBV5-1	TRBJ2-5	CASSQRQETQYF	TGCGCCAGCAGCCAACGTCAAGAGACCCAGTACTTC
few	.	TRBV10-3	TRBJ1-2	CAITEGTNYGYTF	TGTGCCATCACGGAAGGGACCAACTATGGCTACACCTTC
.	.	TRBV27	TRBJ1-2	CASSSDSYGYTF	TGTGCCAGCAGTTCGGACAGCTATGGCTACACCTTC
.	.	TRBV9	TRBJ2-1	CASSEGVEQFF	TGTGCCAGCAGTGAAGGGGTTGAGCAGTTCTTC
.	TRBD2	TRBV5-4	TRBJ2-7	CASSRETSGNEQYF	TGTGCCAGCAGCAGGGAGACTAGCGGGAACGAGCAGTACTTC
.	.	TRBV20-1	TRBJ1-5	CSARGQPQHF	TGCAGTGCTAGAGGTCAGCCCCAGCATTTT
few	.	TRBV25-1	TRBJ2-2	CASGERAGELFF	TGTGCCAGCGGTGAGCGGGCCGGGGAGCTGTTTTTT
once	.	TRBV30	TRBJ2-2	CAWSVVLIGELFF	TGTGCCTGGAGTGTAGTGTTAATCGGGGAGCTGTTTTTT
.	.	TRBV30	TRBJ1-3	CAWSGGVSGNTIYF	TGTGCCTGGAGTGGGGGAGTATCTGGAAACACCATATATTTT
.	.	TRBV5-1	TRBJ2-7	CASSLAVSSYEQYF	TGCGCCAGCAGCTTGGCAGTCAGTTCCTACGAGCAGTACTTC
few	TRBD2	TRBV28	TRBJ2-1	CASSLAAGLAVYNEQFF	TGTGCCAGCAGTTTGGCCGCCGGACTAGCGGTCTACAATGAGCAGTTCTTC
.	TRBD1	TRBV27	TRBJ1-1	CASRMTGFRTEAFF	TGTGCCAGCAGGATGACAGGGTTTCGCACTGAAGCTTTCTTT
.	.	TRBV5-1	TRBJ2-5	CASSRPRGRFRETQYF	TGCGCCAGCAGCCGTCCTCGGGGGCGATTTCGAGAGACCCAGTACTTC
few	TRBD2	TRBV29-1	TRBJ2-1	CSVRGRARAEQFF	TGCAGCGTTCGGGGGAGGGCCCGAGCCGAGCAGTTCTTC
.	.	TRBV2	TRBJ2-4	CAKGTGTAKNIQYF	TGTGCCAAAGGTACCGGGACAGCCAAAAACATTCAGTACTTC
.	TRBD2	TRBV5-1	TRBJ2-6	CASGTSGTSVSGANVLTF	TGCGCCAGCGGCACCTCCGGGACTAGCGTCAGTGGGGCCAACGTCCTGACTTTC
.	.	TRBV7-2	TRBJ1-3	CASSGNTIYF	TGTGCCAGCAGTGGAAACACCATATATTTT
few	.	TRBV5-1	TRBJ2-4	CASSLESRGQANIQYF	TGCGCCAGCAGCTTGGAGTCCCGAGGGCAGGCAAACATTCAGTACTTC
.	.	TRBV2	TRBJ2-1	CASSVQGYGDEQFF	TGTGCCAGCAGTGTTCAAGGGTATGGCGATGAGCAGTTCTTC
few	.	TRBV29-1	TRBJ1-1	CSSQSQGNTEAFF	TGCAGCTCCCAATCACAGGGGAACACTGAAGCTTTCTTT
.	.	TRBV28	TRBJ2-1	CASRKGVSYNEQFF	TGTGCCAGCAGGAAAGGGGTGTCCTACAATGAGCAGTTCTTC